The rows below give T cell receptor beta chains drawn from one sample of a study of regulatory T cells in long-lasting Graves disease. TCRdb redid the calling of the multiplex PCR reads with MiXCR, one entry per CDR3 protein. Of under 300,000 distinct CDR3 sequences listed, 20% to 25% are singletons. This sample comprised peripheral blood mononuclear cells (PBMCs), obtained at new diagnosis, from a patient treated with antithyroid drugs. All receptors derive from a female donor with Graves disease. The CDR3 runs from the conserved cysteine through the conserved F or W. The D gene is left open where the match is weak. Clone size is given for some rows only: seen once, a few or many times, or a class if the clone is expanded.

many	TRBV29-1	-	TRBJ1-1	TGCAGCGTCGCCGATGACACTGAAGCTTTCTTT	CSVADDTEAFF
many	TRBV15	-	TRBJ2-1	TGTGCCACCGGACACCCCATTTACAATGAGCAGTTCTTC	CATGHPIYNEQFF
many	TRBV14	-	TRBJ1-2	TGTGCCAGCAGCCAAGGTGGCTCAGCTAACTATGGCTACACCTTC	CASSQGGSANYGYTF
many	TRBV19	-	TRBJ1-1	TGTGCCAGTAGTCGGGACGGATCAATGAACACTGAAGCTTTCTTT	CASSRDGSMNTEAFF
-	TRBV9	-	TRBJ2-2	TGTGCCAGCAGGGGGGACTCGAACACCGGGGAGCTGTTTTTT	CASRGDSNTGELFF
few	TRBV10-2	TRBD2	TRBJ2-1	TGCGCCAGCAGTGAATCTGGACTAGCGACTTACAATGAGCAGTTCTTC	CASSESGLATYNEQFF
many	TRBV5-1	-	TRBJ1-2	TGCGCCAGCAGCGGGGACGGTGGATCCGGCTACACCTTC	CASSGDGGSGYTF
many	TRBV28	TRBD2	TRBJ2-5	TGTGCCAGCCGGAGCGGGGGCCAAGAGACCCAGTACTTC	CASRSGGQETQYF
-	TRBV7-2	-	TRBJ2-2	TGTGCCAGCAGCCTGGGGCACGGGACCGGGGAGCTGTTTTTT	CASSLGHGTGELFF
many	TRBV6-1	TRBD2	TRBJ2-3	TGTGCCAGCAGCGACGGGAGGGCCACAGATACGCAGTATTTT	CASSDGRATDTQYF
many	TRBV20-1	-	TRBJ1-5	TGCAGTGCTAGAGAGTCCCCGAATCAGCCCCAGCATTTT	CSARESPNQPQHF
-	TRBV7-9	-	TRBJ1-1	TGTGCCAGCAGCTTAGAGGAGAAGAACACTGAAGCTTTCTTT	CASSLEEKNTEAFF
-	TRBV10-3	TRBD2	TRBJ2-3	TGTGCCATCGGGGGACTAGCGGGAGATACGCAGTATTTT	CAIGGLAGDTQYF
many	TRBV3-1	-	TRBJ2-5	TGTGCCAGCAACCCCGGGGTAGCGGCAGAGGAGACCCAGTACTTC	CASNPGVAAEETQYF
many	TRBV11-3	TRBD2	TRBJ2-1	TGTGCCAGCAGCTTAGTCGGCGGGGAGGGCTCATACAATGAGCAGTTCTTC	CASSLVGGEGSYNEQFF
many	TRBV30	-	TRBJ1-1	TGTGCCTGGAGTGGGACAAATCTGAACACTGAAGCTTTCTTT	CAWSGTNLNTEAFF
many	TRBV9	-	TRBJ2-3	TGTGCCAGCAGCGTAGGGAGCACAGATACGCAGTATTTT	CASSVGSTDTQYF
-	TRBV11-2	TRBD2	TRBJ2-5	TGTGCCAGCAGCTGGACTAGCGGGGGGGGAGAGACCCAGTACTTC	CASSWTSGGGETQYF
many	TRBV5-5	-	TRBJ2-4	TGTGCCAGCAGCTTGGCCGAGGGTTCTGGTAGTGCGTACTTC	CASSLAEGSGSAYF
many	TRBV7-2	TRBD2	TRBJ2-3	TGTGCCAGCACCCTCAGGACTAGCGGGGTTTTCACAGATACGCAGTATTTT	CASTLRTSGVFTDTQYF
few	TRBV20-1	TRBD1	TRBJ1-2	TGCAGTGCAGACGGACTCAGACAGGGAGGCTACACCTTC	CSADGLRQGGYTF
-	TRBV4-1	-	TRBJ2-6	TGCGCCAGCAGCCAAGAAGGGTACTCTGGGGCCAACGTCCTGACTTTC	CASSQEGYSGANVLTF
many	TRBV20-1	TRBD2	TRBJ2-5	TGCAGTGCCAGGCCGGGACTAGCGCCCCAAGAGACCCAGTACTTC	CSARPGLAPQETQYF
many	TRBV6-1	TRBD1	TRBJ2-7	TGTGCCAGCAGGGACAGGGATGAGCAGTACTTC	CASRDRDEQYF
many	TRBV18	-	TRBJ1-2	TGTGCCAGCTCACCCTGGGACCGCTATGGCTACACCTTC	CASSPWDRYGYTF
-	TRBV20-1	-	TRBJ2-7	TGCAGTGCTAGATCCAGGGACAACTACGAGCAGTACTTC	CSARSRDNYEQYF
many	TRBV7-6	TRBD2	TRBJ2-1	TGTGCCAGCAGCCTGGCCGGGACTAGCGGGATCTACAATGAGCAGTTCTTC	CASSLAGTSGIYNEQFF
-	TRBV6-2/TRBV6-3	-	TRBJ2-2	TGTGCCAGCAGTTATTCTGGGGCTCTGAACACCGGGGAGCTGTTTTTT	CASSYSGALNTGELFF
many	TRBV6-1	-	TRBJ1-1	TGTGCCAGCAGTAATAAGCCGAACACTGAAGCTTTCTTT	CASSNKPNTEAFF
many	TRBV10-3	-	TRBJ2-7	TGTGCCATCAGTCAACAGGGTCTGACCTACGAGCAGTACTTC	CAISQQGLTYEQYF
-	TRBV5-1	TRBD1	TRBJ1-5	TGCGCCAGCAGCTTGGGGACAGGGGGGGAGAATCAGCCCCAGCATTTT	CASSLGTGGENQPQHF
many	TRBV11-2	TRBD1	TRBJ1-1	TGTGCCAGCAGCTTGAGGGGACAGGCTGAAGCTTTCTTT	CASSLRGQAEAFF
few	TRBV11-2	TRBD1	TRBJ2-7	TGTGCCAGCAGCTTGGGACAGGGAGGTATGTACGAGCAGTACTTC	CASSLGQGGMYEQYF
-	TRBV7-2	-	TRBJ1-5	TGTGCCAGCAGCTTAGGGGCAGGGTCACAGCCCCAGCATTTT	CASSLGAGSQPQHF
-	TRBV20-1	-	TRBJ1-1	TGCAGTGCTAAAAGACGGGGGACTGAAGCTTTCTTT	CSAKRRGTEAFF
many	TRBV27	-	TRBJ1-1	TGTGCCAGCAGCTCCTTACCTTCCACTGAAGCTTTCTTT	CASSSLPSTEAFF
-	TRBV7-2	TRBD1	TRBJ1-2	TGTGCCAGCAGCTGGAACAGGGGGCAGCCAGCATTC	CASSWNRGQPAF
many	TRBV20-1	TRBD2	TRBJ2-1	TGCAGTGCTACCGGGACTAGCGGGAACCACAATGAGCAGTTCTTC	CSATGTSGNHNEQFF
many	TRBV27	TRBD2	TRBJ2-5	TGTGCCAGCAGTTTCTTGGGACTAGCGGGACAAGAGACCCAGTACTTC	CASSFLGLAGQETQYF
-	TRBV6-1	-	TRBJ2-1	TGTGCCAGCAGTCCCCTGGGGACGGGGCGCTACAATGAGCAGTTCTTC	CASSPLGTGRYNEQFF
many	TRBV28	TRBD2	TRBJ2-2	TGTGCCAGCAGTTTTCGGACTAGCGGGGCCGGGGAGCTGTTTTTT	CASSFRTSGAGELFF
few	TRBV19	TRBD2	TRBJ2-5	TGTGCCAGTAGTATAGATGCAGCGGGATTAGAGACCCAGTACTTC	CASSIDAAGLETQYF
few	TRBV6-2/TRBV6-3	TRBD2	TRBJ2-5	TGTGCCAGCAGACCACTAGCGGGGGGGCCACAACAAGAGACCCAGTACTTC	CASRPLAGGPQQETQYF
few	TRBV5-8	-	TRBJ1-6	TGTGCCAGCAGGACGAGCTCCTATAATTCACCCCTCCACTTT	CASRTSSYNSPLHF
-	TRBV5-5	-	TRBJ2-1	TGTGCCAGCAGCCCCCCCCGGAGGATGACCTACAATGAGCAGTTCTTC	CASSPPRRMTYNEQFF
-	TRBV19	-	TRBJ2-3	TGTGCCAGTAGTATGAATGCAGATACGCAGTATTTT	CASSMNADTQYF
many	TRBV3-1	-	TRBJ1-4	TGTGCCAGCAGCCGAAGACAAGAAAAACTGTTTTTT	CASSRRQEKLFF